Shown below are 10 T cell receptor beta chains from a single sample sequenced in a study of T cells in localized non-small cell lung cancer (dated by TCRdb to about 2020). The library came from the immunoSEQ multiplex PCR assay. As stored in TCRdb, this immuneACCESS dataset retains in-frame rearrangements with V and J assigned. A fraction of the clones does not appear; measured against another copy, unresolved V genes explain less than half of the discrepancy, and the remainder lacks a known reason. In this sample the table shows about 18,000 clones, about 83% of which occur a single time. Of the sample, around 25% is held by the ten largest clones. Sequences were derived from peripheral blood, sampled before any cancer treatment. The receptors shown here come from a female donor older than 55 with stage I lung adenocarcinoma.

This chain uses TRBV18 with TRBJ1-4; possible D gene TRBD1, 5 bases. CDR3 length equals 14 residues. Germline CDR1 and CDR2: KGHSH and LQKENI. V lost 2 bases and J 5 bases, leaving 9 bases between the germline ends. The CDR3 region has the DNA TGTGCCAGCTCACCAAATGGGGGGAATGAAAAACTGTTTTTT. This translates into CASSPNGGNEKLFF.

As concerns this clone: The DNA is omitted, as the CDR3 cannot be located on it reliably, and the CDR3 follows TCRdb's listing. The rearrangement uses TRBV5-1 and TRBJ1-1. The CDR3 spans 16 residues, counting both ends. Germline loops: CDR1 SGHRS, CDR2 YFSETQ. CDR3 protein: CASSLRAGGANTEAFF.

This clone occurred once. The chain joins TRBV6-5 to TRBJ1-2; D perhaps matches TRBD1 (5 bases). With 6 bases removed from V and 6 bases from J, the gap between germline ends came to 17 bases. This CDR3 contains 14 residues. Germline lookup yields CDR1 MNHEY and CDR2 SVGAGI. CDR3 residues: CASRRQGGYDGYTF. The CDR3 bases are TGTGCCAGCAGACGCCAGGGAGGTTACGATGGCTACACCTTC.

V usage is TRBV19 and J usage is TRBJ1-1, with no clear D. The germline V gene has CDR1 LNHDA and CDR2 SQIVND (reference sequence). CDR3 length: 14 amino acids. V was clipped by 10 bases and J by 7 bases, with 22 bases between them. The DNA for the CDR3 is TGTGCCACATTCCGATATGACAAACCCGGTGAAGCTTTCTTT. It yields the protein CATFRYDKPGEAFF.

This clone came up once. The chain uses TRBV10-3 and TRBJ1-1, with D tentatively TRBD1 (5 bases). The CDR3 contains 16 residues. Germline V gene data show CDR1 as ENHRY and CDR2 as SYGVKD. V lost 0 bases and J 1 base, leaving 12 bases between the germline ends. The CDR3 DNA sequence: TGTGCCATCAGTGAGTCGGTTTCCGGGGGGAACACTGAAGCTTTCTTT. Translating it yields CAISESVSGGNTEAFF.

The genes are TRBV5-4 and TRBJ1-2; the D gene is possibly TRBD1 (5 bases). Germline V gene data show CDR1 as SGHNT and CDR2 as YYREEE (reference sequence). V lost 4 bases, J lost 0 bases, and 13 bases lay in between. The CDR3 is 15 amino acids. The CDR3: CASSPTATANYGYTF. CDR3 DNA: TGTGCCAGCAGCCCTACCGCGACAGCTAACTATGGCTACACCTTC.

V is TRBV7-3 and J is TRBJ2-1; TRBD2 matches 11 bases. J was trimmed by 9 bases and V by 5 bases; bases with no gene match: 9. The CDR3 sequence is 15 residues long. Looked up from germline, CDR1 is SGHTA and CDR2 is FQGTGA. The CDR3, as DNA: TGTGCCAGCAGCATACTAGCGGGAGAGGGAGGTGAGCAGTTCTTC. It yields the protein CASSILAGEGGEQFF.

CDR3 in DNA: TGTGCCTGGAGTGTCAGTAGGGCCACTGAAGCTTTCTTT. It is translated as CAWSVSRATEAFF. J is TRBJ1-1 and V is TRBV30; D not certain. Deletions cut 0 bases from V and 4 bases from J, with 9 bases between. Germline CDR1 is GTSNPN and CDR2 is SVGIG (reference sequence). This CDR3 is 13 amino acids long.

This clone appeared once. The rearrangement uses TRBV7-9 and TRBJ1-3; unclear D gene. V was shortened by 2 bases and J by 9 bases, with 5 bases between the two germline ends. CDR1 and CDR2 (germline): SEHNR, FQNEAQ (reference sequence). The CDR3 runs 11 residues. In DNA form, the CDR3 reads TGTGCCAGCAGCTTAAAGATCACCATATATTTT. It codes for CASSLKITIYF.

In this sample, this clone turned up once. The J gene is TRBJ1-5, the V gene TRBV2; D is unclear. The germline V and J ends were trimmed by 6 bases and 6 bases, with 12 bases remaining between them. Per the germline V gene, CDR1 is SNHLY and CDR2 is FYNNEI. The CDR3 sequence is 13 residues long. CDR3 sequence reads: CASSWSASQPQHF. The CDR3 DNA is TGTGCCAGCAGCTGGTCAGCGAGTCAGCCCCAGCATTTT.